These T cell receptor beta chains were read from a single sample in a study of T cell responses to AZD1222 COVID-19 vaccine. The repertoire was sequenced with immunoSEQ multiplex PCR; TCRdb's copy has only in-frame clones and lacks some. The data hold 99,000 or so clones, with roughly nine tenths observed a single time. Sample: peripheral blood, taken 28 days after the second AZD1222 dose. Receptors originate from an adult who received the AZD1222 COVID-19 vaccine. Each CDR3 is given with its conserved first and last residue. Clone sizes are given selectively: once, few, many, or a class where the clone is expanded.

>few|TRBV7-2
CASSLAYGLAGGPYNEQFF
>NA|TRBV28
CASSRGGGYNEQFF
>once|TRBV20-1
CSAPWGGYTF
>NA|TRBV7-3
CASSSTSGRDNEQFF
>NA|TRBV7-8
CASSLGQGVNQPQHF
>NA|TRBV19
CASSKQGKRSTDTQYF
>once|TRBV20-1
CSASSIPGVRVNTEAFF
>NA|TRBV7-2
CASSGLAKTYIEQFF
>NA|TRBV9
CASSDTGGGHNEQFF
>NA|TRBV11-2
CASRTDRGPKYNEQFF
>few|TRBV19
CASSWAYEQYF
>NA|TRBV3-1/TRBV3-2
CASSSSSYEQYF
>NA|TRBV30
CAWRKTASYEQYF
>once|TRBV5-6
CASSIRDRYSGANVLTF
>NA|TRBV5-4
CASSQDSTDTQYF
>NA|TRBV28
CASSPGQSSYNSPLHF
>once|TRBV9
CASRGADSYEQYF
>NA|TRBV7-3
CASSLSAVLTDTQYF
>NA|TRBV7-3
CASSLEGLAGMGQFF